The subject of this entry is one T cell receptor (beta chain). Trimming removed 2 bases at V and 8 bases at J, with 6 bases between. This CDR3 is built from 12 residues. The data stem from a study of blood T cell repertoires in COVID-19. Across the study: Sources were T cells, B-cell-depleted T cells, or PBMCs; the material itself was cDNA or gDNA.

Assay used: immunoSEQ multiplex PCR; TCRdb lists only in-frame clones, some missing. The sample has roughly 190,000 clones; 80% are singletons. This TCR derives from a man in his sixties with acute or convalescent COVID-19. Sample: peripheral blood. V usage is TRBV12-3 or TRBV12-4 and J usage is TRBJ1-4; D is unclear. The CDR3 sequence is CASSLSREKLFF. CDR3 DNA: TGTGCCAGCAGTTTATCCAGGGAAAAACTGTTTTTT.